Listed below are T cell receptor beta chains from one sample, sequenced in a study of cytomegalovirus exposure and HLA in healthy donors. Using immunoSEQ multiplex PCR, the repertoire was profiled, and TCRdb retains in-frame clones only, with some absent. The data show 170,000 or so clones, with roughly 80% seen just once and 0.38% held by the top ten. The sequencing sample was made of PBMCs. These receptors were obtained from a boy younger than 10 in good health and CMV-seronegative. Each CDR3 is given with its conserved first and last residue. Fields, in order: clone size, D gene, V gene, J gene, CDR3 DNA, CDR3 protein. D genes are given only for firm matches. Only part of the rows carry a size: once, few, many, or a class if the clone is expanded.

>.|TRBD2|TRBV19|TRBJ2-1
TGTGCCAGTAGTTTGGGACTAGCGGGGGGGAATGAGCAGTTCTTC
CASSLGLAGGNEQFF
>.|.|TRBV4-1|TRBJ2-5
TGCGCCAGCAGCCACAGGGTTCGGGAGACCCAGTACTTC
CASSHRVRETQYF
>few|.|TRBV4-2|TRBJ2-7
TGTGCCAGCAGCCAAGATCTAGCAGGGGTCGAGGGCTCCTACGAGCAGTACTTC
CASSQDLAGVEGSYEQYF
>.|.|TRBV18|TRBJ1-1
TGTGCCAGCTCACCGCTAGATACAGGGAGTACTGAAGCTTTCTTT
CASSPLDTGSTEAFF
>.|.|TRBV7-9|TRBJ2-1
TGTGCCAGCAGTGAAACCTTAGGAAGGACAGACCTCTCCTACAATGAGCAGTTCTTC
CASSETLGRTDLSYNEQFF
>once|TRBD1|TRBV5-3|TRBJ2-7
TGTGCCGGGGACAGGGGCTCCTACGAGCAGTACTTC
CAGDRGSYEQYF
>.|.|TRBV2|TRBJ1-3
TGTGCCAGCTGGGGTCGGAGGTCCCCTGGAAACACCATATATTTT
CASWGRRSPGNTIYF
>few|TRBD1|TRBV11-1|TRBJ2-7
TGTGCCAGCAGCTTAGACGGGACAGGGGTAGTGAGGTCCTACGAGCAGTACTTC
CASSLDGTGVVRSYEQYF
>.|.|TRBV29-1|TRBJ2-7
TGCAGCGTTACCGACAGGGGAGGGTACGAGCAGTACTTC
CSVTDRGGYEQYF
>.|TRBD2|TRBV6-5|TRBJ2-2
TGTGCCAGCAGTTACTCAATAGCGGGAGCTTTCGGGGAGCTGTTTTTT
CASSYSIAGAFGELFF
>few|.|TRBV25-1|TRBJ1-1
TGTGCCAGCAGTTCCCCCCCCGGTGTGATTAAGACTGAAGCTTTCTTT
CASSSPPGVIKTEAFF
>.|TRBD1|TRBV6-1|TRBJ2-3
TGTGCCAGCAATGACAGGGGGTTCACAGATACGCAGTATTTT
CASNDRGFTDTQYF
>once|TRBD1|TRBV15|TRBJ2-3
TGTGCCACCAGCAGACCCCCCGGGACAGGGGGCACAGATACGCAGTATTTT
CATSRPPGTGGTDTQYF
>.|TRBD1|TRBV28|TRBJ1-5
TGTGCCAGCAGTTTTAAGTTGAGGGGGACAGGGATCTACCAGCCCCAGCATTTT
CASSFKLRGTGIYQPQHF
>.|TRBD2|TRBV5-4|TRBJ2-3
TGTGCCAGCAGCCAACCGTCTAGCGGGAGAAGCACAGATACGCAGTATTTT
CASSQPSSGRSTDTQYF
>.|.|TRBV7-8|TRBJ2-7
TGTGCCAGCAGACCCCCCAGGGGTTACTACGAGCAGTACTTC
CASRPPRGYYEQYF
>.|.|TRBV6-5|TRBJ2-1
TGTGCCAGCAGTTACTTAGCGTCGAGCTCCTACAATGAGCAGTTCTTC
CASSYLASSSYNEQFF
>.|.|TRBV27|TRBJ1-5
TGTGCCAGCAGTTTAGGGGGGACCAATCAGCCCCAGCATTTT
CASSLGGTNQPQHF
>.|TRBD2|TRBV5-6|TRBJ2-3
TGTGCCAGCAGCCCTGGAGCGGGAGGGCCTTTACCAGATACGCAGTATTTT
CASSPGAGGPLPDTQYF
>.|.|TRBV2|TRBJ1-2
TGTGCCAGCAGGGAGGATGGCTACACCTTC
CASREDGYTF
>.|TRBD2|TRBV6-5|TRBJ2-1
TGTGCCAGCAGTTACTCGACTAGCCCAAATGAGCAGTTCTTC
CASSYSTSPNEQFF
>.|TRBD1|TRBV6-1|TRBJ1-2
TGTGCCAGCAGTGAACCCGGGACAGGGAACTATGGCTACACCTTC
CASSEPGTGNYGYTF
>.|TRBD2|TRBV6-6|TRBJ2-3
TGTGCCAGCAGTCCTAGCGGGAGTACTACGCAGTATTTT
CASSPSGSTTQYF
>.|TRBD2|TRBV18|TRBJ2-1
TGTGCCAGCTCACCAGGTCTAGCGGGAGGTGACAATGAGCAGTTCTTC
CASSPGLAGGDNEQFF